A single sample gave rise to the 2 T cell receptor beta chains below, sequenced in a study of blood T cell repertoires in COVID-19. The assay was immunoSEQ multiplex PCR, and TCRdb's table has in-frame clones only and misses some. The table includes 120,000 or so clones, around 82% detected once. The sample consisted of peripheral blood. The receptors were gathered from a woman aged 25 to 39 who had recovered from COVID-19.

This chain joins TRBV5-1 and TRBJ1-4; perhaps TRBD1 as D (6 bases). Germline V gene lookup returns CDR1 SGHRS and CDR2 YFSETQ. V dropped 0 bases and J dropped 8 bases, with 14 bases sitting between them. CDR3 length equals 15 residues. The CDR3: CASSLVGGAQEKLFF. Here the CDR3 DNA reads TGCGCCAGCAGCTTGGTTGGGGGCGCTCAGGAAAAACTGTTTTTT.

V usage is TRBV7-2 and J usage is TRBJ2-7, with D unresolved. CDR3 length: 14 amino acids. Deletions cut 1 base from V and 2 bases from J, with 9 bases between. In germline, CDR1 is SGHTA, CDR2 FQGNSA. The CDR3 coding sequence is TGTGCCAGCAGCTTAGGTTCACGGGCCTACGAGCAGTACTTC. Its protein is CASSLGSRAYEQYF.